This T cell receptor (beta chain) came from a study of long-term antiretroviral therapy in people with HIV. At the level of the study: There is a gap of about a decade between the earliest samples and the later 2015 immediate-ART recommendation. General observations from the study: Post-ART diversity increased but stayed below transplant donor controls.

Germline V CDR1 and CDR2: MDHEN, SYDVKM. This CDR3 has 14 amino acids. The trim removed 2 bases at V and 5 bases at J, leaving 6 bases unmatched. At the survey level, the v3.0 immunoSEQ assay was run. Data came from immunoSEQ multiplex PCR; TCRdb stores just in-frame clones and leaves some out. Of some 27,000 clones listed, under 90% are singletons. With respect to this clone: Its antigen is as yet unknown.

The sequence was collected from a man aged 40-49 years with HIV. Source: unsorted PBMCs, taken roughly 4.8 years after starting antiretroviral therapy. This sequence joins TRBV28 and TRBJ2-7; the match to TRBD1 covers 7 bases. In nucleotides, the CDR3 is TGTGCCAGCAGTTTACCCGGGACAGTTCACGAGCAGTACTTC. Translating gives CASSLPGTVHEQYF.